What follows is one T cell receptor beta chain and its context. The data derive from a study of shared T cell receptors in the human thymus. The table came from immunoSEQ multiplex PCR; TCRdb's copy has only in-frame clones and leaves some out. The sample includes under 450,000 clones, just under 95% of them seen just once. The trim removed 2 bases at V and 6 bases at J, leaving 3 bases unmatched. This CDR3 has 13 amino acids. The germline V gene has CDR1 SGHDT and CDR2 YYEEEE. This chain connects TRBV5-6 to TRBJ2-7; 9 nucleotides line up with TRBD1. Sequenced material: thymocytes. This sequence originates from a human donor. The CDR3 here is CASSLVGQGEQYF. The CDR3 coding sequence is TGTGCCAGCAGCTTAGTGGGACAGGGCGAGCAGTACTTC.